This T cell receptor (beta chain) was identified in a study of cytomegalovirus exposure and HLA in healthy donors. Study-wide points: The study put 150 to 200 TCR beta chains on its list as cytomegalovirus-associated.

The germline V gene encodes CDR1 GTSNPN and CDR2 SVGIG (reference sequence). Trimming took 0 bases from V and 6 from J; bases not matched to a gene: 12. The CDR3 length is 17 residues. The primer mix had 60 Vbeta and 13 Jbeta primers. Clones were read by immunoSEQ multiplex PCR, and TCRdb kept only the in-frame ones, dropping some. The data contain 110,000 or so clones, around 82% of them singletons. Donors in the study were healthy people who gave bone marrow. Concerning this clone: Its cognate antigen is unknown.

This chain links TRBV30 with TRBJ2-3; 10 nucleotides agree with TRBD2. This receptor was identified in a woman in her twenties or thirties in good health and CMV-seropositive. Sequencing was carried out using PBMCs. As DNA, the CDR3 is TGTGCCTGGAGTGTAACCTCTCTCGGACTAGCGGAGGATACGCAGTATTTT. It translates to CAWSVTSLGLAEDTQYF. Based on the CDR3 plus reference TRBV30 and TRBJ2-3, the full variable domain is SQTIHQWPATLVQPVGSPLSLECTVEGTSNPNLYWYRQAAGRGLQLLFYSVGIGQISSEVPQNLSASRPQDRQFILSSKKLLLSDSGFYLCAWSVTSLGLAEDTQYFGPGTRLTVL.